This T cell receptor beta chain was obtained from a study of cytomegalovirus exposure and HLA in healthy donors listed by TCRdb under 2017. At the level of the whole study: An earlier analysis of 587 of the donors reported 276 Gb of sequence data and 117 million unique TCR beta sequences obtained from about 170 million T cells. The study used immunosequencing to profile the T cell repertoires of several hundred subjects and linked those repertoires to cytomegalovirus serostatus. The later analysis used no new phenotypic data to find candidate immune exposures, relying instead on TCR beta sequences and their occurrence across donors. Roughly 5 DR-DQ haplotypes were handled as single units for association and clustering because linkage in the cohort was strong. Among some 410 genotyped donors of the cohort, an average of around 250,000 unique TCR beta nucleotide sequences was sequenced per donor, of which about 19% were non-productive. To decide whether each TCR beta V gene segment behaved as functional or pseudogenic, an earlier analysis of some 540 of the donors relied on high-throughput TCR beta sequencing. Every repertoire in the discovery cohort had been generated on one and the same sequencing platform. The study aimed to test whether signatures of past pathogen exposure could be identified by cataloging public T cell receptors. A later genetic analysis took genome-wide SNP genotypes for about three fifths of the 666 donors and used that subset as a discovery cohort. Alongside the repertoire data, information on donor age, sex, ethnicity and CMV serostatus was compiled. HLA typing included class I and class II loci at four-digit resolution. The number of typed donors differed by locus: 629-630 for A, B, C, DRB1 and DQB1; approximately 520 for DQA1; about 600 for DPA1; and approximately 450 for DPB1. High-throughput TCR immunosequencing, statistical association of individual TCRs with disease status, and machine learning were combined to predict cytomegalovirus infection status. An early release covering about 600 HLA-typed donors comprised approximately 300 gigabases of sequencing data and roughly 86 million unique TCR sequences. Along with the 666-subject first cohort, a separate validation cohort of some 130 different subjects was used. A later analysis re-analyzed previously published TCR beta repertoires from 660 or so donors and added high-resolution HLA genotyping to study TCR occurrence patterns. Among the roughly 430 genotyped donors, roughly 80% belonged to the genetic ancestry cluster associated with self-reported Caucasian donors.

The method was the immunoSEQ multiplex PCR assay. For the multiplex PCR, a mixture combining 60 forward primers for TCR Vbeta segments and 13 reverse primers for TCR Jbeta segments was used. The CDR3 region of rearranged TCR beta genes was amplified from genomic DNA with a multiplex PCR assay. The Illumina HiSeq System was used to sequence the amplified TCR beta libraries as 87-base-pair reads. In the source study's methods: A later analysis counted about 76 million unique TCR beta chains across the 640 or so repertoires, and 9 million to 14 million of these chains were shared by at least two donors. To remove PCR and sequencing errors, raw reads were error-corrected and collapsed into unique sequences using a nearest-neighbor algorithm that merged closely related sequences. V, D and J gene segments were assigned by aligning CDR3 sequences to IMGT reference sequences. For a sequence to be retained, a match of at least six nucleotides to both a V gene segment and a J gene segment was required. Rearrangements were classified as productive when the CDR3 lacked stop codons and remained in frame with V and J, and all other rearrangements were classified as non-productive. CDR3 was defined according to IMGT convention as the region running from the second conserved V-encoded cysteine to the conserved J-encoded phenylalanine. The earlier analysis of some 550 of the donors excluded any sequence lacking an unambiguous match to a single V gene segment. In an earlier analysis of 450 to 750 of the donors, a V segment was called functional when productive rearrangements were above 56.7%, and segregating when the standard deviation between donors exceeded 5%. To diagnose cytomegalovirus status from the catalog of TCR beta chain sequences, a statistical classification framework was built. A later analysis assigned V and J genes by comparing TCR nucleotide sequences with IMGT/GENE-DB human TR gene sequences. A later analysis assigned CDR3 sequences and most-parsimonious VDJ recombination scenarios with the TCRdist pipeline. In a later analysis, each TCR beta chain was defined by its CDR3 amino acid sequence together with its V-gene family, and reads lacking a unique V-gene family were excluded. In a later analysis, around 600 highly shared, low-generation-probability nucleotide sequences were removed to address suspected cross-contamination and a sequencing artifact. In a later analysis, a clonal expansion index was calculated for each public chain from normalized within-repertoire ranks of inferred template counts. A later analysis computed generation probabilities with a VDJ recombination model fitted to out-of-frame rearrangements, and checked the results against IGoR. Hypergeometric tests were used in a later analysis to score TCR-TCR, TCR-HLA and TCR-CMV co-occurrence, with a repertoire-size bias correction applied to the TCR pairs. In a later analysis, false discovery rates were estimated by permuting HLA or CMV assignments 20 times. A later analysis grouped co-occurring TCRs with DBSCAN, adding TCRdist sequence similarity when clustering within HLA-allele-positive subsets. Repertoires with fewer than 30,000 or more than 120,000 public chains, plus five repertoires with anomalous nucleotide sharing, were excluded from co-occurrence clustering. TCRdb holds this immuneACCESS table with in-frame rearrangements only. Some clones are missing; in checked studies, unresolved V genes explain under half, and the rest has no known cause. That table furnishes V, J and clone size, whereas the DNA furnished D and trimming. This sample holds 200,000 to 300,000 clones; roughly 86% were observed only once. The ten largest clones add up to roughly 2% of the sample.

In total, 600 or so healthy bone marrow donors made up the cohort. At the time of sampling, every cohort member was nominally healthy, though immune exposures that went unrecorded were likely present. The donor was CMV seropositive and belonged to the group of over 250 seropositive cohort members. A peripheral blood sample was provided by each donor, and peripheral blood mononuclear cells were used for TCR beta sequencing. Genomic DNA extraction from the blood cell samples was performed with the Qiagen DNeasy Blood Extraction Kit. As for this clone: It has no known antigen specificity. The sample holds no much larger clone one base away, and base qualities are not on file.

CDR1 SEHNR and CDR2 FQNEAQ were looked up in the germline V gene (reference sequence). Relative to germline, V is 1 base shorter and J is 3 bases shorter, with 8 bases between their ends. From its cysteine to its phenylalanine, the CDR3 spans 14 amino acids. Just the 42-base CDR3 DNA is kept, in frame starting at base 1. On the study overall, not on this receptor specifically: Specific HLA alleles were associated with 15,000 to 20,000 TCR beta sequences at a false discovery rate of 0.05 in a later analysis. The earlier analysis of some 560 of the donors excluded roughly 16 rarely observed V segments, including chromosome 9 orphons, because counts were too low. A further reported finding was that TCR beta sequences accurately predicted the HLA-A and HLA-B alleles for most subjects in the first cohort. Because the 87-base-pair reads could not distinguish some IMGT-functional V segments, including TRBV6-2 and TRBV6-3, those segments were excluded. The only immune exposure information available for the cohort was CMV serostatus. Across donors, most TCR sequences were observed very rarely, whereas some public TCRs were present in many individuals. It was suggested by the authors that the approach could potentially be generalized to other disease states and immunological phenotypes. In a later analysis, most CMV-associated TCR beta chains were found to appear HLA-restricted, with HLA associations seemingly driven largely by CMV exposure. HLA typing was unavailable for some donors at each locus, so association tests used only the typed subset. The study listed 150 to 200 TCR beta chains as associated with cytomegalovirus. In a later analysis, several top co-occurrence clusters were reported to appear linked to parvovirus B19, influenza, CMV and Epstein-Barr virus. In a later analysis, TCR association rates were found to vary across HLA loci, with the most associated TCRs seen for DRB1 alleles and the fewest for HLA-C alleles. An earlier analysis of 587 of the donors showed that most TCR beta V segments appeared in productive rearrangements either about 87% or about 30% of the time, which broadly matched IMGT annotations. Only TCR beta chains were sequenced in this cohort, and the absence of alpha or paired-chain data limited detectable features. A cluster of highly shared sequence variants was judged likely to be a technical artifact of the sequencing pipeline. In a later analysis, HLA-associated TCR beta chains were found to be more clonally expanded and to have lower generation probabilities than equally common non-associated chains. Presence/absence analyses assumed roughly uniform sequencing depth across donors, an assumption that may not hold. When HLA alleles, especially DR and DQ, strongly co-occurred, TCR associations were difficult to assign to individual alleles. Compared with the roughly 710-donor mean, donors in an Asian-associated ancestry cluster had fewer N-insertions in productive TCRs, according to a later genetic analysis. Correlated functional status among segregating V segments might be attributable to linkage disequilibrium, but an unknown experimental factor could not be ruled out. The classifier was reported to diagnose cytomegalovirus status with high specificity and sensitivity in both the original and validation cohorts. A few of the identified cytomegalovirus-associated TCR beta chains were confirmed in vitro to be specific for cytomegalovirus antigens. In a later genetic analysis, a missense DCLRE1C variant was associated with V-gene and J-gene trimming of TCR beta chains, and the association was replicated in an independent cohort.

The rearranged segments are TRBV7-9 and TRBJ2-3; the D gene cannot be resolved reliably. This receptor was taken from a middle-aged woman in good health and CMV-seropositive. Material for sequencing was PBMCs. CDR3 region: CASSLVGATDTQYF. The nucleotide sequence is given as TGTGCCAGCAGCTTAGTCGGAGCTACAGATACGCAGTATTTT.